Presented here are 16 T cell receptor beta chains from one specimen sequenced in a study of identical twins (dated by TCRdb to 2016 to 2017). The protocol used for the library was 5' RACE. Sequencer: Illumina HiSeq 2000. The raw public reads went through TCRdb reprocessing: fastp at Q25, MiXCR clone calling, in-frame beta chains kept. Duplicate CDR3 protein sequences are folded into a single record with the most common DNA and genes. The sample table shows roughly 200,000 distinct CDR3 sequences, and 7.5% are seen once. The ten largest clonotypes hold 1.9% of the sample. These data also featured in a second study, about yellow fever vaccine responses in identical twins.

Sequencing was done on a sample of memory (CD45RO+) T cells sorted from blood. The label giving this sample's cell subset or site can be read as: CD45RO+ enriched T cells. The origin of the receptors is a woman younger than 35 in good health.

This clonotype has only a few counts. J is TRBJ2-5 and V is TRBV7-2; TRBD1 might be the D (6 bases). CDR1 and CDR2 from the germline V gene are SGHTA and FQGNSA. Trimming pared 1 base from V and 5 bases from J, leaving 14 bases between. The CDR3 length is 15 residues. For the CDR3, the DNA is TGTGCCAGCAGCTTAGGGTACAGGGTCGGCGAGACCCAGTACTTC. Amino acid sequence: CASSLGYRVGETQYF.

This clonotype was seen repeatedly, ten times or more. This chain links TRBV10-3 with TRBJ2-1; 11 bases match TRBD1. CDR1 and CDR2 from the germline V gene are ENHRY and SYGVKD. The CDR3 spans 15 residues. Unmatched junction bases numbered 5, after V lost 6 bases and J lost 4 bases. DNA of the CDR3: TGTGCCATCAGAGGACAGGGGGCGAGGTACAATGAGCAGTTCTTC. Translation: CAIRGQGARYNEQFF.

This clonotype was counted between two and nine times. The chain recombines TRBV28 with TRBJ2-1, with 7 nucleotides matching TRBD2. The CDR3 has 14 residues. Germline values: CDR1 MDHEN, CDR2 SYDVKM. Trimming took 5 bases from V and 3 from J; bases not matched to a gene: 4. CDR3 sequence (DNA): TGTGCCAGCAGTGGTGGCGGGGGCTACAATGAGCAGTTCTTC. It encodes CASSGGGGYNEQFF.

With regard to this clonotype: At one boundary the junction diverges from the germline segment, which might be a read error. The rearrangement joins TRBV28 to TRBJ2-7; 7 bases map to TRBD1. CDR1 and CDR2 from the germline V gene are MDHEN and SYDVKM. CDR3 size: 14 residues. CDR3 protein: CASSPPGTVYEQHF. CDR3 DNA sequence: TGTGCCAGCAGTCCCCCCGGGACAGTTTACGAGCAGCACTTC.

The chain joins TRBV11-1 to TRBJ2-3, with 12 bases aligning to TRBD2. This CDR3 contains 19 residues. V was pared by 4 bases and J by 2 bases, with 13 bases of the junction left unmatched. Germline V CDR1 and CDR2: SGHAT, FQDESV (reference sequence). The CDR3: CASSWGLAGEPNYTDTQYF. CDR3 in DNA: TGTGCCAGCAGCTGGGGACTAGCGGGCGAACCTAATTACACAGATACGCAGTATTTT.

This clonotype appeared many times. This rearrangement joins TRBV12-3 or TRBV12-4 to TRBJ2-7; TRBD2 matches at 7 bases. The junction had 4 bases not matched to a gene; V was cut back by 6 bases and J by 2 bases. CDR3 length: 13 amino acids. The CDR3 here is CASSPSGTYEQYF. CDR3 nucleotides: TGTGCCAGCAGCCCTAGCGGCACCTACGAGCAGTACTTC.

Only a few counts were recorded for this clonotype. This rearrangement joins TRBV3-1 to TRBJ1-3; perhaps TRBD1 as D (5 bases). CDR1 is LGHDT, CDR2 YNNKEL, per germline (reference sequence). CDR3 size: 15 residues. Between the trimmed V and J ends, which lost 1 base and 9 bases, there was a span of 16 bases. In DNA form, the CDR3 reads TGTGCCAGCAGCCAAGTCAACGCGGTAGGGGCCACCATATATTTT. Translated: CASSQVNAVGATIYF.

This clonotype was counted ten times or more. The J gene is TRBJ2-2, the V gene TRBV11-2; D is possibly TRBD2 (5 bases). V shed 3 bases and J shed 0 bases, with 8 bases lying between them. This CDR3 comprises 15 residues. Germline CDR1 is SGHAT and CDR2 is FQNNGV. CDR3 sequence: CASSLRETNTGELFF. The CDR3 region has the DNA TGTGCCAGCAGCTTGAGGGAGACGAACACCGGGGAGCTGTTTTTT.

This clonotype appeared a few times. V gene TRBV3-1 combines with J gene TRBJ2-1, with D tentatively TRBD2 (5 bases). Germline assignment: CDR1 LGHDT and CDR2 YNNKEL (reference sequence). V was pared by 0 bases and J by 3 bases, with 9 bases between. There are 15 residues in the CDR3. Written as DNA, the CDR3 is TGTGCCAGCAGCCAAGAGACGAGGGACTACAATGAGCAGTTCTTC. Protein: CASSQETRDYNEQFF.

This rearrangement joins TRBV14 to TRBJ1-1; tentative D call: TRBD1 (5 bases). Germline values: CDR1 SGHDN, CDR2 FVKESK. The CDR3 spans 15 residues. The V gene lost 1 base and the J gene lost 0 bases, with 9 bases spanning the gap. This CDR3 is CASSQGGSMNTEAFF. In DNA form, the CDR3 reads TGTGCCAGCAGCCAAGGGGGCAGTATGAACACTGAAGCTTTCTTT.

The chain joins TRBV15 to TRBJ2-7, with D perhaps matching TRBD1 or TRBD2 (6 bases each). Germline V gene data show CDR1 as LNHNV and CDR2 as YYDKDF (reference sequence). V was clipped by 5 bases and J by 2 bases, with 19 bases between them. The CDR3 is 16 residues long. In nucleotides, the CDR3 is TGTGCCACCAGCGGGGACGGGGGCACCCGACCCTACGAGCAGTACTTC. Its translation: CATSGDGGTRPYEQYF. Complete variable domain (other parts from reference TRBV15 and TRBJ2-7): DAMVIQNPRYQVTQFGKPVTLSCSQTLNHNVMYWYQQKSSQAPKLLFHYYDKDFNNEADTPDNFQSRRPNTSFCFLDIRSPGLGDTAMYLCATSGDGGTRPYEQYFGPGTRLTVT.

There are many counts of this clonotype. V gene TRBV10-3 combines with J gene TRBJ1-1; D gene unclear. From germline, CDR1 is ENHRY and CDR2 SYGVKD. The CDR3 loop spans 14 amino acids. V lost 4 bases and J lost 1, with 10 bases in between. DNA of the CDR3: TGTGCCATCAGTGTAAAGGTGACGAACACTGAAGCTTTCTTT. It codes for CAISVKVTNTEAFF.

In this sample, this clonotype turned up many times. This rearrangement joins TRBV6-1 to TRBJ2-3, with 9 bases lining up with TRBD2. The junction had 11 bases not matched to a gene; V was cut back by 6 bases and J by 4 bases. Germline CDR1 is MNHNS and CDR2 is SASEGT. This CDR3 has 16 residues. Written as DNA, the CDR3 is TGTGCCAGCAGGAATAGCGGGAGTCGTAGCCCAGATACGCAGTATTTT. This encodes CASRNSGSRSPDTQYF.

This clonotype showed up many times. The V call is TRBV28, the J call TRBJ1-1; D is unresolved. The length of the CDR3 is 13 residues. The germline V gene has CDR1 MDHEN and CDR2 SYDVKM. V was pared by 2 bases and J by 8 bases, with 12 bases between. In DNA form, the CDR3 reads TGTGCCAGCAGTTTACTTTCCTCCGGGGAAGCTTTCTTT. As protein: CASSLLSSGEAFF.

This clonotype appeared many times. The chain links TRBV28 to TRBJ2-3; 9 bases match TRBD2. The CDR3 loop spans 16 amino acids. J was trimmed by 1 base and V by 7 bases; bases with no gene match: 9. Germline CDR1 MDHEN, CDR2 SYDVKM. The CDR3 DNA reads as TGTGCCAGCACGTTTCAGCGGGGGGCCCGCACAGATACGCAGTATTTT. As protein: CASTFQRGARTDTQYF.

This clonotype was seen many times. J is TRBJ2-3 and V is TRBV21-1; the table's D call, TRBD2, has no DNA check behind it. TRBV21-1 is a pseudogene. The CDR3 length is 18 residues. CDR3 DNA sequence: TGTGCCAGCAGCAATGGAGACCCTAGCGGGAGGAACACAGATACGCAGTATTTT. Translating it yields CASSNGDPSGRNTDTQYF.